These T cell receptor beta chains were read from a single sample in a study of shared clonotypes between healthy human individuals. Repertoires were generated with immunoSEQ multiplex PCR, while TCRdb's copy carries only in-frame clones and drops some. The table records 950,000 to 1,200,000 clones, about 80% of them present only once. Sequencing used memory CD4+ T cells from PBMCs. These receptors were obtained from a man between 18 and 29 years old in good health. Some clones in this sample may be carry-over from other donors' samples. CDR3s include the opening cysteine and the closing phenylalanine or tryptophan. D genes are given only for firm matches. The size field is filled for only some rows; it gives once, few, many or a size class.

clone_size: NA; d_call: NA; v_call: TRBV7-9; j_call: TRBJ2-1; cdr3_aa: CAGGLSSYNEQFF; cdr3_nt: TGTGCTGGGGGCCTAAGCTCCTACAATGAGCAGTTCTTC
clone_size: NA; d_call: NA; v_call: TRBV19; j_call: TRBJ2-5; cdr3_aa: CASSADSRSGETQYF; cdr3_nt: TGTGCCAGTAGTGCGGACAGCCGATCCGGAGAGACCCAGTACTTC
clone_size: NA; d_call: TRBD1; v_call: TRBV4-1; j_call: TRBJ2-7; cdr3_aa: CASSPLTGDRPEQYF; cdr3_nt: TGCGCCAGCAGCCCCTTGACAGGGGACCGTCCCGAGCAGTACTTC
clone_size: NA; d_call: NA; v_call: TRBV9; j_call: TRBJ1-1; cdr3_aa: CASSGGRTPTEAFF; cdr3_nt: TGTGCCAGCAGCGGGGGGCGGACACCTACCGAAGCTTTCTTT
clone_size: few; d_call: TRBD2; v_call: TRBV11-2; j_call: TRBJ2-7; cdr3_aa: CASMGVAGVNEQYF; cdr3_nt: TGTGCCAGCATGGGGGTAGCGGGGGTAAACGAGCAGTACTTC
clone_size: NA; d_call: NA; v_call: TRBV6-1; j_call: TRBJ1-2; cdr3_aa: CASSPRGGAYGYTF; cdr3_nt: TGTGCCAGCAGTCCGAGGGGGGGGGCCTATGGCTACACCTTC
clone_size: NA; d_call: TRBD2; v_call: TRBV9; j_call: TRBJ2-1; cdr3_aa: CASSVDLAGYNEQFF; cdr3_nt: TGTGCCAGCAGCGTAGATCTAGCGGGATACAATGAGCAGTTCTTC
clone_size: NA; d_call: NA; v_call: TRBV11-3; j_call: TRBJ2-2; cdr3_aa: CASSRGGRPDTGELFF; cdr3_nt: TGTGCCAGCAGCCGCGGTGGGAGGCCTGACACCGGGGAGCTGTTTTTT
clone_size: NA; d_call: NA; v_call: TRBV29-1; j_call: TRBJ2-7; cdr3_aa: CSVEDRRGAVDEQYF; cdr3_nt: TGCAGCGTTGAAGATCGACGGGGGGCCGTGGACGAGCAGTACTTC
clone_size: NA; d_call: NA; v_call: TRBV14; j_call: TRBJ1-5; cdr3_aa: CASSPGGRGSNQPQHF; cdr3_nt: TGTGCCAGCAGTCCCGGGGGTAGGGGAAGCAATCAGCCCCAGCATTTT
clone_size: NA; d_call: NA; v_call: TRBV11-2; j_call: TRBJ2-3; cdr3_aa: CASSSGVAVNTDTQYF; cdr3_nt: TGTGCCAGCAGCTCCGGGGTAGCGGTAAACACAGATACGCAGTATTTT
clone_size: NA; d_call: NA; v_call: TRBV27; j_call: TRBJ1-2; cdr3_aa: CASSPSAFYGYTF; cdr3_nt: TGTGCCAGCAGTCCCTCGGCCTTCTATGGCTACACCTTC
clone_size: NA; d_call: TRBD2; v_call: TRBV27; j_call: TRBJ2-1; cdr3_aa: CASSSTSVAGAPYNEQFF; cdr3_nt: TGTGCCAGCAGTTCCACCTCGGTAGCGGGGGCCCCCTACAATGAGCAGTTCTTC
clone_size: few; d_call: TRBD2; v_call: TRBV5-1; j_call: TRBJ2-2; cdr3_aa: CASSLGLKPQAGGGELFF; cdr3_nt: TGCGCCAGCAGCTTGGGACTAAAGCCCCAGGCGGGAGGCGGGGAGCTGTTTTTT
clone_size: NA; d_call: TRBD1; v_call: TRBV5-4; j_call: TRBJ1-2; cdr3_aa: CASSLANRGNYGYTF; cdr3_nt: TGTGCCAGCAGCTTGGCTAACAGGGGAAACTATGGCTACACCTTC
clone_size: NA; d_call: NA; v_call: TRBV9; j_call: TRBJ2-5; cdr3_aa: CASSLGHQETQYF; cdr3_nt: TGTGCCAGCAGCTTGGGCCACCAAGAGACCCAGTACTTC
clone_size: NA; d_call: NA; v_call: TRBV5-1; j_call: TRBJ2-7; cdr3_aa: CASSLGGIPPLNEQYF; cdr3_nt: TGCGCCAGCAGCTTGGGTGGTATTCCCCCTCTCAACGAGCAGTACTTC
clone_size: NA; d_call: TRBD1; v_call: TRBV28; j_call: TRBJ1-3; cdr3_aa: CASSLRQGSGNTIYF; cdr3_nt: TGTGCCAGCAGTTTAAGACAGGGCTCTGGAAACACCATATATTTT
clone_size: NA; d_call: TRBD1; v_call: TRBV5-6; j_call: TRBJ2-7; cdr3_aa: CASSFGGDRGYEQYF; cdr3_nt: TGTGCCAGCAGCTTCGGCGGGGACAGGGGGTACGAGCAGTACTTC
clone_size: NA; d_call: TRBD2; v_call: TRBV2; j_call: TRBJ2-1; cdr3_aa: CASRGTTLVSEQFF; cdr3_nt: TGTGCCAGCAGGGGGACTACCCTAGTGTCGGAGCAGTTCTTC
clone_size: NA; d_call: TRBD2; v_call: TRBV5-6; j_call: TRBJ2-2; cdr3_aa: CASSSILRKAGEAGELFF; cdr3_nt: TGTGCCAGCAGCTCAATTCTACGAAAAGCGGGAGAGGCCGGGGAGCTGTTTTTT
clone_size: once; d_call: NA; v_call: TRBV20-1; j_call: TRBJ1-2; cdr3_aa: CSASWRDGYTF; cdr3_nt: TGCAGTGCTAGTTGGAGGGACGGCTACACCTTC
clone_size: NA; d_call: NA; v_call: TRBV28; j_call: TRBJ2-7; cdr3_aa: CASSFRGWSNEQYF; cdr3_nt: TGTGCCAGCAGTTTCAGGGGATGGAGTAACGAGCAGTACTTC
clone_size: NA; d_call: NA; v_call: TRBV6-1; j_call: TRBJ1-2; cdr3_aa: CASIPSRGYGYTF; cdr3_nt: TGTGCCAGCATCCCTAGTCGCGGCTATGGCTACACCTTC
clone_size: NA; d_call: NA; v_call: TRBV7-9; j_call: TRBJ2-3; cdr3_aa: CASSTVSTDTQYF; cdr3_nt: TGTGCCAGCAGCACCGTGTCGACAGATACGCAGTATTTT
clone_size: NA; d_call: NA; v_call: TRBV20-1; j_call: TRBJ1-2; cdr3_aa: CSASFNYGYTF; cdr3_nt: TGCAGTGCAAGTTTTAACTATGGCTACACCTTC
clone_size: few; d_call: NA; v_call: TRBV2; j_call: TRBJ2-1; cdr3_aa: CASTFRSSYNEQFF; cdr3_nt: TGTGCCAGCACCTTCCGGAGCTCCTACAATGAGCAGTTCTTC
clone_size: NA; d_call: NA; v_call: TRBV6-6; j_call: TRBJ1-1; cdr3_aa: CASSPSLGRTEAFF; cdr3_nt: TGTGCCAGCAGTCCCTCGTTAGGGCGGACTGAAGCTTTCTTT
clone_size: few; d_call: NA; v_call: TRBV6-4; j_call: TRBJ2-1; cdr3_aa: CASSRSEGRNEQFF; cdr3_nt: TGTGCCAGCAGTAGATCGGAGGGTAGGAATGAGCAGTTCTTC
clone_size: NA; d_call: NA; v_call: TRBV5-1; j_call: TRBJ2-3; cdr3_aa: CASSLPHRGLLGTDTQYF; cdr3_nt: TGCGCCAGCAGCTTGCCACACAGGGGACTTCTGGGCACAGATACGCAGTATTTT
clone_size: NA; d_call: TRBD2; v_call: TRBV7-9; j_call: TRBJ2-7; cdr3_aa: CASGTTSGAYEQYF; cdr3_nt: TGTGCCAGCGGGACGACTAGCGGAGCCTACGAGCAGTACTTC
clone_size: NA; d_call: NA; v_call: TRBV10-2; j_call: TRBJ2-7; cdr3_aa: CASSDGGQYF; cdr3_nt: TGCGCCAGCAGTGACGGAGGGCAGTACTTC
clone_size: NA; d_call: TRBD2; v_call: TRBV5-1; j_call: TRBJ2-1; cdr3_aa: CASRSSGTSYNEQFF; cdr3_nt: TGCGCCAGCAGATCAAGCGGGACTTCCTACAATGAGCAGTTCTTC
clone_size: NA; d_call: NA; v_call: TRBV2; j_call: TRBJ2-1; cdr3_aa: CASSEGAGVYNEQFF; cdr3_nt: TGTGCCAGCAGTGAAGGGGCAGGGGTCTACAATGAGCAGTTCTTC
clone_size: many; d_call: NA; v_call: TRBV2; j_call: TRBJ1-1; cdr3_aa: CASSVSFEAFF; cdr3_nt: TGTGCCAGCAGTGTAAGTTTTGAAGCTTTCTTT
clone_size: NA; d_call: NA; v_call: TRBV15; j_call: TRBJ1-1; cdr3_aa: CATSRDQNTEAFF; cdr3_nt: TGTGCCACCAGCCGGGACCAGAACACTGAAGCTTTCTTT
clone_size: NA; d_call: NA; v_call: TRBV2; j_call: TRBJ1-5; cdr3_aa: CASNPRGGRQPQHF; cdr3_nt: TGTGCCAGCAACCCAAGAGGGGGAAGACAGCCCCAGCATTTT
clone_size: once; d_call: TRBD1; v_call: TRBV10-3; j_call: TRBJ2-3; cdr3_aa: CAISEDRGQYTQYF; cdr3_nt: TGTGCCATCAGTGAGGACAGGGGGCAATATACGCAGTATTTT
clone_size: NA; d_call: NA; v_call: TRBV5-5; j_call: TRBJ1-1; cdr3_aa: CASSLLREAFF; cdr3_nt: TGTGCCAGCAGCCTTCTCCGTGAAGCTTTCTTT
clone_size: once; d_call: NA; v_call: TRBV7-9; j_call: TRBJ2-3; cdr3_aa: CASSPPGDTQYF; cdr3_nt: TGTGCCAGCAGCCCCCCCGGAGATACGCAGTATTTT
clone_size: NA; d_call: TRBD1; v_call: TRBV6-5; j_call: TRBJ2-7; cdr3_aa: CASSRQGSRYEQYF; cdr3_nt: TGTGCCAGCAGTCGACAGGGGTCCCGTTACGAGCAGTACTTC
clone_size: few; d_call: NA; v_call: TRBV28; j_call: TRBJ1-5; cdr3_aa: CASSIKVRGSQPQHF; cdr3_nt: TGTGCCAGCAGTATAAAAGTCAGGGGCTCTCAGCCCCAGCATTTT
clone_size: NA; d_call: NA; v_call: TRBV7-3; j_call: TRBJ2-3; cdr3_aa: CASSLDYTTDTQYF; cdr3_nt: TGTGCCAGCAGCTTAGATTATACCACAGATACGCAGTATTTT